One sample yielded the 21 T cell receptor beta chains listed below, sequenced in a study of T-cell memory formation after mild COVID-19. TCRdb ran MiXCR on the 5' RACE reads and lists one entry per CDR3 protein. This sample carries 120,000 or so distinct CDR3 sequences, about 16% of them seen once, and the ten largest clones take approximately 13%. Sequencing used PBMCs or a T cell subset sorted from them (not recorded which). All receptors come from an adult woman who had mild COVID-19 (a few samples of this study predate the infection). Cell type and time point are not known.

This chain links TRBV4-1 with TRBJ2-1; the D gene could be TRBD1 or TRBD2 (6 bases each). Trimming pared 1 base from V and 7 bases from J, leaving 8 bases between. CDR1 and CDR2 from the germline V gene are MGHRA and YSYEKL. The CDR3 length is 13 residues. The CDR3 DNA sequence: TGCGCCAGCAGCCAAGGGGGGGCAAATGAGCAGTTCTTC. This encodes CASSQGGANEQFF.

The chain has TRBV7-9 and TRBJ1-2, with a tentative D call TRBD1 (5 bases). V lost 1 base and J 6 bases, leaving 18 bases between the germline ends. CDR1 is SEHNR, CDR2 FQNEAQ, per germline (reference sequence). This CDR3 has 16 residues. The CDR3 region is CASSLGIGDYSDGYTF. The CDR3 region has the DNA TGTGCCAGCAGCTTAGGCATTGGGGACTATTCAGATGGCTACACCTTC.

This clonotype was seen a few times. The gene calls are TRBV2 and TRBJ2-5; 7 bases agree with TRBD2. Germline V gene data show CDR1 as SNHLY and CDR2 as FYNNEI. The V and J ends lost 3 bases and 6 bases, in that order; junction bases with no gene match: 4. This CDR3 spans 13 amino acids. DNA for the CDR3: TGTGCCAGCAGTGACCTGCGGGGGAAGACCCAGTACTTC. It translates to CASSDLRGKTQYF.

This clonotype has more than one count but fewer than ten. CDR3 sequence (DNA): TGTGCCAGCAGCTTAGATCTACAAGGTAGAAACAATGAGCAGTTCTTC. Its protein is CASSLDLQGRNNEQFF. The V gene is TRBV11-3, the J gene TRBJ2-1; D is undetermined. CDR3 length: 16 residues. V lost 0 bases, J lost 5 bases, and 14 bases lay in between. CDR1 and CDR2 (germline): SGHNT, YENEEA.

The V call is TRBV12-3 or TRBV12-4, the J call TRBJ2-7; no reliable D call. Between the trimmed V and J ends, which lost 3 bases and 3 bases, there was a span of 6 bases. The CDR3 spans 12 residues. The CDR3 loop is CASSFWGYEQYF. CDR3 in DNA: TGTGCCAGCAGTTTCTGGGGCTACGAGCAGTACTTC.

This clonotype has only a few counts. The rearrangement links TRBV18 to TRBJ2-3; D not certain. The V end lost 3 bases, the J end lost 0 bases, and 4 bases lay between the germline ends. The CDR3 runs to 13 residues. Germline V CDR1 and CDR2: KGHSH, LQKENI. This CDR3 reads CASSPDSTDTQYF. Here the CDR3 DNA reads TGTGCCAGCTCACCGGACAGCACAGATACGCAGTATTTT.

This sequence joins TRBV3-1 and TRBJ1-2, with 9 bases aligning to TRBD1. Germline CDR1 is LGHDT and CDR2 is YNNKEL (reference sequence). Losses at the gene ends were 5 bases for V and 4 bases for J; bases not matched to a gene: 8. CDR3 length: 15 residues. The CDR3 spells CASSIQGAQGYGYTF. The DNA of the CDR3 is TGTGCCAGCAGCATACAGGGGGCGCAGGGCTATGGCTACACCTTC.

This clonotype was detected many times. The V call is TRBV24-1, the J call TRBJ2-5; 10 bases match TRBD2. The germline CDR1 and CDR2 sequences are KGHDR and SFDVKD. The CDR3 is made up of 16 amino acids. V trimming: 4 bases; J trimming: 2 bases; junction bases outside the gene matches: 6. This CDR3 is CATSDAGTSEQETQYF. CDR3 in DNA: TGTGCCACCAGTGACGCAGGGACTAGCGAACAAGAGACCCAGTACTTC.

The chain recombines TRBV12-3 or TRBV12-4 with TRBJ2-1; D ambiguous. Trimming shortened V by 6 bases and J by 8 bases, and 11 bases separated the two germline ends. CDR3 size: 12 residues. This CDR3 is CASSPRAYEQFF. In DNA form, the CDR3 reads TGTGCCAGCAGCCCCCGGGCGTATGAGCAGTTCTTC.

Ten or more counts support this clonotype. The J gene is TRBJ1-4, the V gene TRBV5-5, with a possible D match to TRBD1 (6 bases). Germline values: CDR1 SGHKS, CDR2 YYEKEE (reference sequence). Trimming cost V 1 base and J 7 bases, with 17 bases left between them. This CDR3 is built from 16 residues. The CDR3 bases are TGTGCCAGCAGCTTGAGGGGGGAATTCATGGCTGAAAAACTGTTTTTT. It yields the protein CASSLRGEFMAEKLFF.

This clonotype has a handful of counts. The chain has TRBV5-1 and TRBJ2-3; TRBD2 might be the D (6 bases). Germline lookup yields CDR1 SGHRS and CDR2 YFSETQ. Trimming pared 1 base from V and 2 bases from J, leaving 11 bases between. The CDR3 covers 15 residues. The CDR3 bases are TGCGCCAGCAGCTTGTCACGCGGGGTCACAGATACGCAGTATTTT. It codes for CASSLSRGVTDTQYF.

This clonotype was recorded at least ten times. CDR3 region: CASSLIRGGAGELFF. CDR3 sequence (DNA): TGTGCCAGCAGCTTAATCCGGGGAGGCGCCGGGGAGCTGTTTTTT. The V call is TRBV11-2, the J call TRBJ2-2; D might be TRBD2 (6 bases). The length of the CDR3 is 15 residues. Looked up from germline, CDR1 is SGHAT and CDR2 is FQNNGV. Between the trimmed V and J ends, which lost 2 bases and 6 bases, there was a span of 13 bases.

This clonotype was observed many times. The gene calls are TRBV7-2 and TRBJ2-1; the match to TRBD2 covers 10 bases. The CDR3 extends over 16 amino acids. With V trimmed by 3 bases and J by 6 bases, 8 bases remained unmatched. Germline values: CDR1 SGHTA, CDR2 FQGNSA. CDR3 nucleotide sequence: TGTGCCAGCAGCTTGGGCCGGTCTAGCGGGAGCAATGAGCAGTTCTTC. Amino acid sequence: CASSLGRSSGSNEQFF.

This clonotype appeared once. The chain employs TRBV4-1 and TRBJ2-3; 10 bases line up with TRBD2. After removal of 4 bases from V and 0 bases from J, the junction contained 10 bases not matched to a gene. Germline CDR1 MGHRA, CDR2 YSYEKL. The CDR3 consists of 18 residues. Here the CDR3 DNA reads TGCGCCAGCAGCCGAGCGGGAGGACTAGCGGCTAGCACAGATACGCAGTATTTT. Its translation: CASSRAGGLAASTDTQYF.

The rearrangement uses TRBV20-1 and TRBJ1-1; unclear D gene. This CDR3 has 10 residues. The germline gives CDR1 DFQATT, CDR2 SNEGSKA (reference sequence). Deletions cut 5 bases from V and 1 base from J, with 2 bases between. DNA for the CDR3: TGCAGTGCTGCGAACACTGAAGCTTTCTTT. It is translated as CSAANTEAFF.

This clonotype was found a few times. The chain carries TRBV13 and TRBJ1-1; 7 positions match TRBD1. CDR3 length equals 17 residues. V shed 4 bases, J shed 0 bases, and the junction held 11 bases outside the gene matches. Germline V gives CDR1 PRHDT, CDR2 FYEKMQ (reference sequence). The CDR3 region has the DNA TGTGCCAGCAGCTCCCTCGGGACAGAGGTCATGAACACTGAAGCTTTCTTT. It translates to CASSSLGTEVMNTEAFF.

Of note for this clonotype: The junction and the germline gene differ at one end; a read error may be behind it. In DNA, the CDR3 is TGCGCCAGCAGTTTGGCCTCCGGGACACTTTATGGCTACACCTTC. This encodes CASSLASGTLYGYTF. This chain uses TRBV5-1 with TRBJ1-2; D might be TRBD1 (6 bases). The germline gives CDR1 SGHRS, CDR2 YFSETQ. The CDR3 runs 15 residues.

This clonotype was seen ten or more times. The chain recombines TRBV13 with TRBJ1-1; a possible D gene is TRBD1 (6 bases). Germline CDR1 is PRHDT and CDR2 is FYEKMQ (reference sequence). Trimming stripped 5 bases from V and 1 base from J, with 14 bases between. This CDR3 contains 15 residues. CDR3 sequence: CASSRPGTPNTEAFF. In DNA form, the CDR3 reads TGTGCCAGCAGCCGACCCGGGACACCGAACACTGAAGCTTTCTTT.

The V call is TRBV20-1, the J call TRBJ2-3; 11 bases fit TRBD2. Germline CDR1 DFQATT, CDR2 SNEGSKA (reference sequence). The CDR3 is made up of 16 amino acids. Trimming cost V 3 bases and J 3 bases; bases outside gene matches: 8. The DNA for the CDR3 is TGCAGTGCTAGCATACTAGCGGGGGATGAGACAGATACGCAGTATTTT. This sequence encodes CSASILAGDETDTQYF.

The gene calls are TRBV9 and TRBJ2-7; the match to TRBD2 covers 7 bases. The CDR3 length is 14 residues. In germline, CDR1 is SGDLS, CDR2 YYNGEE. Trimming cost V 4 bases and J 3 bases; bases outside gene matches: 7. The CDR3 region is CASSFGGSDYEQYF. CDR3 nucleotides: TGTGCCAGCAGCTTCGGGGGGAGCGACTACGAGCAGTACTTC.

This clonotype has only a few counts. The chain is built from TRBV4-3 and TRBJ2-3; possibly TRBD1 or TRBD2 for D (5 bases each). The CDR3 extends over 17 amino acids. The germline V and J ends were trimmed by 0 bases and 2 bases, with 15 bases remaining between them. Germline V gene sequence: CDR1 LGHNA, CDR2 YSLEER. The CDR3 nucleotides read TGCGCCAGCAGCCAAGAGGGGCGTTTAGGACTCACAGATACGCAGTATTTT. Its protein is CASSQEGRLGLTDTQYF.